A single sample gave rise to the 8 T cell receptor beta chains below, sequenced in a study of graft-versus-host responses after intestinal transplantation. The repertoire was sequenced with immunoSEQ multiplex PCR; TCRdb's copy has only in-frame clones and lacks some. The sample records 12,000 to 15,000 clones, 33% being singletons. Irradiated stimulators labeled with violet dye, around 200,000 in number, were plated with around 200,000 CFSE-labeled responders. The specimen was alloreactive CD8+ T cells from a mixed lymphocyte reaction culture, collected before intestinal transplant. Regarding subset: CFSE-low proliferating T cells sorted from roughly 6-day pre-transplant mixed lymphocyte reaction (GvH or HvG direction). The receptors shown here come from a human patient who received an intestinal transplant.

In this sample, this clone turned up a few times. The chain combines TRBV7-9 with TRBJ2-7; TRBD1 might be the D (6 bases). Germline V gene sequence: CDR1 SEHNR, CDR2 FQNEAQ (reference sequence). Trimming removed 3 bases from V and 2 bases from J, with 14 bases in between. The CDR3 totals 15 residues. CDR3 region: CASSFAGTSTYEQYF. DNA for the CDR3: TGTGCCAGCAGCTTTGCCGGGACATCTACCTACGAGCAGTACTTC.

This clone was seen more than once but under ten times. The CDR3 loop reads CASSSWTAWGGYEKLFF. The CDR3, as DNA: TGTGCCAGCAGCTCCTGGACAGCCTGGGGGGGGTATGAAAAACTGTTTTTT. The rearrangement links TRBV11-2 to TRBJ1-4; a possible D gene is TRBD1 (6 bases). This CDR3 contains 17 residues. Germline CDR1 reads SGHAT; CDR2 reads FQNNGV. V lost 4 bases, J lost 6 bases, and 21 bases lay in between.

The rearrangement joins TRBV2 to TRBJ2-2; 14 nucleotides agree with TRBD2. Per the germline V gene, CDR1 is SNHLY and CDR2 is FYNNEI. The junction had 7 bases not matched to a gene; V was cut back by 2 bases and J by 5 bases. The CDR3 has 18 amino acids. CDR3: CASSESTSGGVRTGELFF. The CDR3 DNA follows: TGTGCCAGCAGTGAATCGACTAGCGGGGGGGTCAGAACCGGGGAGCTGTTTTTT.

This clone qualifies as medium-sized (0.01 to 0.1%). The chain employs TRBV13 and TRBJ1-4; D is undetermined. The CDR3 extends over 15 amino acids. The germline CDR1 and CDR2 sequences are PRHDT and FYEKMQ (reference sequence). With 0 bases removed from V and 3 bases from J, the gap between germline ends came to 8 bases. The CDR3 region is CASSLGGQANEKLFF. DNA of the CDR3: TGTGCCAGCAGCTTAGGTGGTCAGGCTAATGAAAAACTGTTTTTT.

The V call is TRBV6-6, the J call TRBJ1-2, with D possibly being TRBD1 (6 bases). This CDR3 has 14 residues. Per the germline V gene, CDR1 is MNHNY and CDR2 is SVGAGI (reference sequence). Trimming removed 2 bases from V and 4 bases from J, with 11 bases in between. CDR3 loop: CASSYGDRFYGYTF. CDR3 in DNA: TGTGCCAGCAGTTACGGTGACAGGTTCTATGGCTACACCTTC.

The CDR3 spells CASSSLTDTQYF. In DNA, the CDR3 is TGTGCCAGCAGCTCTCTCACAGATACGCAGTATTTT. This sequence joins TRBV5-8 and TRBJ2-3; no definite D call. The V gene lost 3 bases and the J gene lost 2 bases, with 4 bases spanning the gap. The germline gives CDR1 SGHTS, CDR2 YDEGEE. CDR3 length: 12 amino acids.

J is TRBJ1-1 and V is TRBV27, with D unresolved. Trimming removed 3 bases at V and 0 bases at J, with 5 bases between. Per germline, CDR1 MNHEY and CDR2 SMNVEV (reference sequence). The CDR3 covers 13 residues. CDR3 in DNA: TGTGCCAGCAGTTTTCTCCTGAACACTGAAGCTTTCTTT. It encodes CASSFLLNTEAFF.

The rearrangement links TRBV19 to TRBJ1-4; possibly TRBD1 for D (6 bases). V lost 5 bases and J lost 5, with 15 bases in between. CDR1 and CDR2 (germline): LNHDA, SQIVND (reference sequence). The CDR3 is made up of 15 amino acids. This CDR3 reads CASSARGAVNEKLFF. The CDR3 nucleotides are TGTGCCAGTAGTGCACGGGGGGCAGTAAATGAAAAACTGTTTTTT.